This T cell receptor (beta chain) comes out of a study of memory CD4+ T cells and cytomegalovirus serostatus. Single viable CD3+CD4+CD8-CD45RO+ cells were sorted as the memory CD4+ T cells. Germline V gene sequence: CDR1 MDHEN, CDR2 SYDVKM. The J segment lost 6 bases and the V segment lost 5 bases, leaving 15 bases of the junction unmatched. The CDR3 contains 17 residues. Clones were sequenced by immunoSEQ multiplex PCR, and TCRdb holds only the in-frame ones, with some missing. The repertoire holds approximately 92,000 clones, 80% seen once, with around 3.6% in the top ten. The chain is built from TRBV28 and TRBJ2-3; 9 bases align to TRBD2. This sequence was found in an adult in good health and CMV-seropositive. The sample taken for sequencing was memory CD4+ T cells from blood. In DNA, the CDR3 is TGTGCCAGCAGTGACCGGAAGATCGCTAGCGGGATTGATACGCAGTATTTT. As protein: CASSDRKIASGIDTQYF. Full variable domain (remainder filled in from reference TRBV28 and TRBJ2-3): DVKVTQSSRYLVKRTGEKVFLECVQDMDHENMFWYRQDPGLGLRLIYFSYDVKMKEKGDIPEGYSVSREKKERFSLILESASTNQTSMYLCASSDRKIASGIDTQYFGPGTRLTVL.